This T cell receptor (beta chain) derives from a study of metastatic and nonmetastatic thyroid tumors. Study-level background: Repertoire comparison spanned blood and tumor or nodule tissue of malignant and benign thyroid patients.

Study results and limitations: As reported, TCR beta diversity in blood and tumor was significantly higher in malignant thyroid tumors than in benign nodules.

All patients reached thyroid surgery having received no treatment beforehand. In its sample, this clone is medium-sized. Its antigen is as yet unknown. Other DNA sequences in the sample encode the same CDR3. In the original workflow: CDR3 differences across clinicopathological groups were used to build a distant-metastasis classifier for papillary thyroid cancer. TCRdb called clones again from the PCR reads with MiXCR. The V and J calls and clone size come from TCRdb's table, not from the authors' own analysis. Of 20,000 or so clones in the sample, under 35% are singletons; the top ten hold 5.5% to 6.5%. Germline assignment: CDR1 DFQATT and CDR2 SNEGSKA (reference sequence). With 4 bases clipped from V and 2 bases from J, the junction kept 6 bases outside the gene matches. CDR3 length: 15 residues.

The chain has TRBV20-1 and TRBJ2-3; 10 bases align to TRBD2. This sequence originates from a female donor with papillary thyroid cancer or a benign thyroid nodule (not recorded which). Some clones in this sample may be carry-over from other donors' samples. Sample: blood. This CDR3 reads CSATPSGRDTDTQYF. CDR3 nucleotides: TGCAGTGCTACGCCGAGCGGGAGGGACACAGATACGCAGTATTTT.